A single sample is the source of the 10 T cell receptor beta chains below, sequenced in a study of T cell responses to AZD1222 COVID-19 vaccine. The repertoire was sequenced with immunoSEQ multiplex PCR; TCRdb's copy has only in-frame clones and lacks some. The sample lists some 130,000 clones, roughly 93% occurring once. The material was peripheral blood, obtained 28 days after the second AZD1222 dose. The receptor source for this set is an adult who received the AZD1222 COVID-19 vaccine.

The chain joins TRBV28 to TRBJ1-5, with a tentative D call TRBD1 (5 bases). The CDR3 spans 15 residues. Germline loops: CDR1 MDHEN, CDR2 SYDVKM. Trimming removed 3 bases from V and 7 bases from J, with 16 bases in between. The CDR3 loop is CASSFSYRGTQPQHF. The CDR3 DNA reads TGTGCCAGCAGTTTTTCGTATAGGGGTACGCAGCCCCAGCATTTT. The full variable domain, in which reference TRBV28 and TRBJ1-5 provide the parts outside the CDR3, is DVKVTQSSRYLVKRTGEKVFLECVQDMDHENMFWYRQDPGLGLRLIYFSYDVKMKEKGDIPEGYSVSREKKERFSLILESASTNQTSMYLCASSFSYRGTQPQHFGDGTRLSIL.

This chain connects TRBV9 to TRBJ2-1; D not resolved. Trimming took 3 bases from V and 5 from J, leaving 3 bases between them. From germline, CDR1 is SGDLS and CDR2 YYNGEE. This CDR3 region has 11 residues. The CDR3, as DNA: TGTGCCAGCAGCGCCCACAATGAGCAGTTCTTC. This translates into CASSAHNEQFF.

V and J are TRBV5-6 and TRBJ1-4; no clear D gene. The CDR3 consists of 15 residues. Germline V gene data show CDR1 as SGHDT and CDR2 as YYEEEE. Trimming left V 4 bases short and J 8 bases short, with 18 bases between. The CDR3 DNA reads as TGTGCCAGCAGCCTGGACGGGCCAAGAGGCGAAAAACTGTTTTTT. Protein: CASSLDGPRGEKLFF.

The chain combines TRBV18 with TRBJ2-3; the match to TRBD2 covers 13 bases. V dropped 3 bases and J dropped 0; count of bases not matched to a gene: 3. The CDR3 has 17 amino acids. Germline loops: CDR1 KGHSH, CDR2 LQKENI. This CDR3 is CASSPGTSGTSTDTQYF. The CDR3 DNA is TGTGCCAGCTCACCGGGGACTAGCGGGACAAGCACAGATACGCAGTATTTT.

The chain uses TRBV5-1 and TRBJ2-3, with 8 bases identical to TRBD1. Trimming cost V 3 bases and J 5 bases; bases outside gene matches: 11. This CDR3 has 16 residues. Germline values: CDR1 SGHRS, CDR2 YFSETQ. The CDR3 DNA reads as TGCGCCAGCAGCTGGCCTCATCAGGGGGCTGGAGATACGCAGTATTTT. As protein: CASSWPHQGAGDTQYF.

The chain carries TRBV6-5 and TRBJ1-1; 7 nucleotides match TRBD1. Trimming cost V 6 bases and J 5 bases; bases outside gene matches: 6. Germline loops: CDR1 MNHEY, CDR2 SVGAGI. The CDR3 totals 13 residues. The CDR3: CASRWTGRTEAFF. CDR3 DNA sequence: TGTGCCAGCAGGTGGACAGGTAGGACTGAAGCTTTCTTT.

The chain employs TRBV5-1 and TRBJ2-5; TRBD2 matches 7 bases. The CDR3 is made up of 14 amino acids. Germline assignment: CDR1 SGHRS and CDR2 YFSETQ. V gave up 1 base and J gave up 2 bases; unmatched junction bases: 2. CDR3 region: CASSLLAAQETQYF. As DNA, the CDR3 is TGCGCCAGCAGCTTGCTAGCGGCTCAAGAGACCCAGTACTTC.

The chain has TRBV11-3 and TRBJ2-1; tentatively, D is TRBD1 (5 bases). The V gene lost 2 bases and the J gene lost 8 bases, with 16 bases spanning the gap. This CDR3 spans 15 amino acids. The germline CDR1 and CDR2 sequences are SGHNT and YENEEA. The DNA for the CDR3 is TGTGCCAGCAGCTTAATAGGACACCGGAGCGATGAGCAGTTCTTC. Translated: CASSLIGHRSDEQFF.

The chain recombines TRBV5-6 with TRBJ1-5, with TRBD1 matching 7 bases. The J segment lost 0 bases and the V segment lost 2 bases, leaving 8 bases of the junction unmatched. CDR1 is SGHDT and CDR2 is YYEEEE in the germline V gene. The CDR3 loop spans 17 amino acids. CDR3 DNA sequence: TGTGCCAGCAGCTTCTCCGGGACAGACCATAGCAATCAGCCCCAGCATTTT. It encodes CASSFSGTDHSNQPQHF.

CDR3 DNA: TGTGCCAGCAGCCGTACCCCAACAGGCGACTCCTATGGCTACACCTTC. Protein sequence: CASSRTPTGDSYGYTF. The chain is built from TRBV7-9 and TRBJ1-2, with D possibly matching TRBD1 (5 bases). The CDR3 is 16 amino acids. V dropped 5 bases and J dropped 4 bases, with 20 bases sitting between them. In germline, CDR1 is SEHNR, CDR2 FQNEAQ (reference sequence).